The 24 T cell receptor beta chains below come from one sample, sequenced in a study of shared T cell receptors in the human thymus. Produced via immunoSEQ multiplex PCR; TCRdb's table is partial and in-frame only. The profile covers 600,000 or so clones, with around 87% appearing a single time and roughly 0.0087% taken by the ten largest. This same sample was also part of a study on human thymus T cells.

Sequenced sample: thymocytes. The source of these receptors is a boy younger than two with a congenital heart defect.

This clone was observed once. The CDR3 nucleotides are TGCGCCAGCAGCCAAAGGGCTGCTAGCGGGAGGGTACTCTCCTACGAGCAGTACTTC. Translating gives CASSQRAASGRVLSYEQYF. The chain employs TRBV4-3 and TRBJ2-7; 12 bases line up with TRBD2. The CDR3 covers 19 residues. CDR1 and CDR2 (germline): LGHNA, YSLEER. The J segment lost 0 bases and the V segment lost 2 bases, leaving 11 bases of the junction unmatched.

This chain connects TRBV5-1 to TRBJ1-2, with 9 bases lining up with TRBD1. CDR3 length: 15 amino acids. CDR1 SGHRS and CDR2 YFSETQ come from the germline V gene. The trim removed 4 bases at V and 5 bases at J, leaving 9 bases unmatched. The CDR3 DNA is TGCGCCAGCAGCCCTACGGGACAGGGCCATTATGGCTACACCTTC. It specifies CASSPTGQGHYGYTF.

The rearrangement links TRBV7-9 to TRBJ2-7; D perhaps matches TRBD2 (6 bases). Trimming took 0 bases from V and 2 from J, leaving 14 bases between them. The CDR3 length is 16 residues. CDR1 SEHNR and CDR2 FQNEAQ come from the germline V gene (reference sequence). The CDR3 sequence: CASSLARGERAYEQYF. The DNA for the CDR3 is TGTGCCAGCAGCTTAGCCCGGGGAGAGCGGGCCTACGAGCAGTACTTC.

A word on this clone: A read error may produce the germline difference seen at one junction end. Other DNA variants within this sample encode the same CDR3. This chain uses TRBV14 with TRBJ1-6; no firm D call. The CDR3 contains 16 residues. The germline gives CDR1 SGHDN, CDR2 FVKESK. The CDR3 reads CASSQGRVRYNSPLHF. CDR3 DNA: TGTGCCAGCAGCCAAGGTCGGGTACGATATAATTCCCCCCTCCACTTT.

The chain employs TRBV6-1 and TRBJ1-2, with D tentatively TRBD1 (5 bases). CDR3 length: 15 amino acids. Germline V lookup: CDR1 MNHNS, CDR2 SASEGT. V shed 3 bases and J shed 6 bases, with 17 bases lying between them. The CDR3 nucleotides are TGTGCCAGCAGTGAGGCGCTCCGACAGAGACATGGCTACACCTTC. As protein: CASSEALRQRHGYTF.

The CDR3 DNA reads as TGTGCCAGCAGCCACCAACAGGGACTAGTGTGCGAGACCCAGTACTTC. Residues: CASSHQQGLVCETQYF. The chain is built from TRBV28 and TRBJ2-5; TRBD2 matches at 8 bases. Per germline, CDR1 MDHEN and CDR2 SYDVKM. Germline trimming cut 6 bases from V and 5 bases from J; bases unmatched to any gene: 14. The CDR3 runs 16 residues. The whole variable domain, remainder taken from reference TRBV28 and TRBJ2-5, is DVKVTQSSRYLVKRTGEKVFLECVQDMDHENMFWYRQDPGLGLRLIYFSYDVKMKEKGDIPEGYSVSREKKERFSLILESASTNQTSMYLCASSHQQGLVCETQYFGPGTRLLVL.

This clone appeared a few times. Distinct nucleotide sequences in the sample also encode this CDR3. The chain carries TRBV2 and TRBJ2-7; D ambiguous. The germline CDR1 and CDR2 sequences are SNHLY and FYNNEI. The V end was cut by 3 bases, the J end by 1 base, with 4 bases between. The CDR3 length is 12 residues. The CDR3 DNA sequence: TGTGCCAGCAGTGACAGGTCCTACGAGCAGTACTTC. Residues: CASSDRSYEQYF.

This clone was recorded once. A junction end diverges from the germline sequence, so it may reflect a read error. CDR3 protein: CASSLPSGGKETRYF. The CDR3 region has the DNA TGCGCCAGCAGCTTACCCAGCGGGGGGAAAGAGACCCGGTACTTC. The chain uses TRBV5-1 and TRBJ2-5, with 9 bases that match TRBD2. The CDR3 runs to 15 residues. Germline-derived CDR1 and CDR2 are SGHRS and YFSETQ.

The J gene is TRBJ2-3, the V gene TRBV6-1; weak D call: TRBD1 (5 bases). Germline lookup yields CDR1 MNHNS and CDR2 SASEGT. Trimming left V 4 bases short and J 5 bases short, with 13 bases between. The CDR3 loop spans 14 amino acids. CDR3 DNA: TGTGCCAGCAGTGGCAGGGTGGGGCAAGATACGCAGTATTTT. The encoded protein is CASSGRVGQDTQYF.

The V and J genes are TRBV30 and TRBJ2-3; 10 bases are shared with TRBD2. Germline V gene lookup returns CDR1 GTSNPN and CDR2 SVGIG (reference sequence). Trimming removed 3 bases from V and 6 bases from J; junction bases left unmatched: 30. This CDR3 is 22 amino acids long. The CDR3 DNA reads TGTGCCTGGAGCGCCCTACCTCCTCGGATAGCGGGAGGAGGCCCATTATGGGATACGCAGTATTTT. The encoded protein is CAWSALPPRIAGGGPLWDTQYF.

This clone was counted a single time. This sequence joins TRBV14 and TRBJ2-2; 11 bases align to TRBD2. Germline assignment: CDR1 SGHDN and CDR2 FVKESK. The CDR3 sequence is 18 residues long. With 1 base clipped from V and 3 bases from J, the junction kept 7 bases outside the gene matches. The CDR3 sequence is CASSQAPTSGADTGELFF. CDR3 coding DNA: TGTGCCAGCAGCCAAGCCCCGACTAGCGGGGCAGACACCGGGGAGCTGTTTTTT.

V is TRBV9 and J is TRBJ2-2, with a tentative D call TRBD1 (6 bases). The CDR3 sequence is 16 residues long. The germline V gene encodes CDR1 SGDLS and CDR2 YYNGEE. Deletions cut 2 bases from V and 8 bases from J, with 19 bases between. CDR3 sequence reads: CASSVLAGVNSGELFF. CDR3 nucleotides: TGTGCCAGCAGCGTTCTTGCAGGGGTGAACTCAGGGGAGCTGTTTTTT.

This rearrangement joins TRBV5-1 to TRBJ1-1; 7 bases match TRBD1. The germline V gene encodes CDR1 SGHRS and CDR2 YFSETQ. The CDR3 extends over 16 amino acids. With 1 base clipped from V and 3 bases from J, the junction kept 9 bases outside the gene matches. The CDR3 is CASSLTRGSEDTEAFF. CDR3 DNA: TGCGCCAGCAGCTTGACCAGGGGGAGTGAGGACACTGAAGCTTTCTTT.

Only one count was recorded for this clone. This chain connects TRBV5-1 to TRBJ2-3; 9 bases fit TRBD2. The CDR3 contains 15 residues. Germline V CDR1 and CDR2: SGHRS, YFSETQ. Trimming took 4 bases from V and 2 from J; bases not matched to a gene: 5. The chain's CDR3 is CASSHQRGDTDTQYF. The CDR3 coding sequence is TGCGCCAGCAGCCACCAGCGGGGGGACACAGATACGCAGTATTTT. The variable domain in full, completed from reference TRBV5-1 and TRBJ2-3, reads KAGVTQTPRYLIKTRGQQVTLSCSPISGHRSVSWYQQTPGQGLQFLFEYFSETQRNKGNFPGRFSGRQFSNSRSEMNVSTLELGDSALYLCASSHQRGDTDTQYFGPGTRLTVL.

The chain joins TRBV10-3 to TRBJ1-2; tentative D call: TRBD1 (5 bases). The V end was cut by 8 bases, the J end by 3 bases, with 16 bases between. This CDR3 has 14 amino acids. CDR1 and CDR2 (germline): ENHRY, SYGVKD. CDR3 sequence: CAIGRDPIYYGYTF. For the CDR3, the DNA is TGTGCCATCGGGAGGGACCCCATCTACTATGGCTACACCTTC.

The chain is built from TRBV28 and TRBJ2-7; D may be TRBD2 (5 bases). The CDR3 has 15 amino acids. Germline V gene sequence: CDR1 MDHEN, CDR2 SYDVKM. Trimming took off 1 base at V and 0 bases at J, with 10 bases between the two ends. The CDR3 DNA follows: TGTGCCAGCAGTTTATCAGAGGGCTGCTCCTACGAGCAGTACTTC. Encoded protein: CASSLSEGCSYEQYF.

Only one count was recorded for this clone. This chain joins TRBV6-5 and TRBJ2-1, with 9 bases lining up with TRBD2. V dropped 6 bases and J dropped 6; count of bases not matched to a gene: 6. This CDR3 spans 14 amino acids. CDR1 is MNHEY and CDR2 is SVGAGI in the germline V gene. The chain's CDR3 is CASRCGRAGNEQFF. The CDR3 coding sequence is TGTGCCAGCAGGTGCGGGAGGGCCGGCAATGAGCAGTTCTTC.

Comments on this clone: The sample holds other DNA sequences that translate to the same CDR3. The chain employs TRBV28 and TRBJ1-2; 11 bases match TRBD1. CDR3 size: 15 residues. The germline V gene encodes CDR1 MDHEN and CDR2 SYDVKM. Germline trimming cut 5 bases from V and 4 bases from J; bases unmatched to any gene: 6. CDR3 residues: CASSPRTGGGYGYTF. DNA for the CDR3: TGTGCCAGCAGTCCCCGGACAGGGGGCGGCTATGGCTACACCTTC.

The chain carries TRBV2 and TRBJ2-1, with 9 bases lining up with TRBD2. J lost 6 bases, V lost 6 bases, and 9 bases had no gene match. Per the germline V gene, CDR1 is SNHLY and CDR2 is FYNNEI. This CDR3 comprises 15 residues. As DNA, the CDR3 is TGTGCCAGCAGCGACCCCTGGCGGGAGGGCAATGAGCAGTTCTTC. Amino acids: CASSDPWREGNEQFF.

J is TRBJ2-1 and V is TRBV28, with 8 nucleotides matching TRBD1. This CDR3 region has 16 residues. V was clipped by 5 bases and J by 2 bases; unmatched bases: 8. From germline, CDR1 is MDHEN and CDR2 SYDVKM. As DNA, the CDR3 is TGTGCCAGCAGTCCAGGGGGCCTCCGAACCTACAATGAGCAGTTCTTC. Protein: CASSPGGLRTYNEQFF.

V and J are TRBV27 and TRBJ1-5, with TRBD1 identical over 8 bases. The CDR3 runs to 14 residues. The germline gives CDR1 MNHEY, CDR2 SMNVEV (reference sequence). V lost 2 bases to trimming and J lost 5 bases; unmatched junction nucleotides: 2. CDR3 coding DNA: TGTGCCAGCAGTTTAACGACAGGGGATCAGCCCCAGCATTTT. Translation gives CASSLTTGDQPQHF.

The chain uses TRBV29-1 and TRBJ2-3; TRBD2 matches 10 bases. The CDR3 consists of 15 residues. CDR1 is SQVTM and CDR2 is ANQGSEA in the germline V gene. V lost 2 bases and J lost 5; bases outside the gene matches: 7. CDR3 sequence (DNA): TGCAGCGTTGAACCCCTAGCGGGAGTGGGAGATACGCAGTATTTT. As protein: CSVEPLAGVGDTQYF.

The J gene is TRBJ2-7, the V gene TRBV27; 9 positions agree with TRBD1. Trimming removed 5 bases from V and 3 bases from J; junction bases left unmatched: 11. CDR1 and CDR2 (germline): MNHEY, SMNVEV (reference sequence). This CDR3 has 16 residues. CDR3: CASSAPGQGSDYEQYF. The CDR3 DNA reads as TGTGCCAGCAGTGCGCCGGGACAGGGTTCTGACTACGAGCAGTACTTC.

The rearrangement links TRBV27 to TRBJ1-2; no firm D call. Germline V lookup: CDR1 MNHEY, CDR2 SMNVEV (reference sequence). This CDR3 is 12 amino acids long. V gave up 4 bases and J gave up 1 base, with 4 bases separating them. The CDR3 region is CASSSYNYGYTF. The CDR3 bases are TGTGCCAGCAGTTCCTATAACTATGGCTACACCTTC.